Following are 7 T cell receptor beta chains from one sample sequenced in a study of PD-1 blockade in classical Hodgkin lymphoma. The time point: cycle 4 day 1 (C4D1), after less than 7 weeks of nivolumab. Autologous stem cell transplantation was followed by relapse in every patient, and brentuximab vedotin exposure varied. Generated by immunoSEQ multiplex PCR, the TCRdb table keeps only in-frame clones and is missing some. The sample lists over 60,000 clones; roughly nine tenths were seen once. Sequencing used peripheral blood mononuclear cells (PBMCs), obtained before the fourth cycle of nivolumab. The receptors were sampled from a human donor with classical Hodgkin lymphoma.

CDR3 residues: CASSWQGAEAFF. DNA of the CDR3: TGTGCCAGCAGCTGGCAGGGGGCTGAAGCTTTCTTT. The gene calls are TRBV7-9 and TRBJ1-1, with 7 bases that match TRBD1. Germline V gene sequence: CDR1 SEHNR, CDR2 FQNEAQ (reference sequence). The CDR3 is 12 amino acids. V lost 4 bases to trimming and J lost 6 bases; unmatched junction nucleotides: 2.

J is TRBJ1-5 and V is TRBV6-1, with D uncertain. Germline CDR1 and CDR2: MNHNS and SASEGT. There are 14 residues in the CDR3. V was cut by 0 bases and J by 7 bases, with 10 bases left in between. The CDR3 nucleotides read TGTGCCAGCAGTGAAGCTGGCAGGAACCAGCCCCAGCATTTT. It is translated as CASSEAGRNQPQHF.

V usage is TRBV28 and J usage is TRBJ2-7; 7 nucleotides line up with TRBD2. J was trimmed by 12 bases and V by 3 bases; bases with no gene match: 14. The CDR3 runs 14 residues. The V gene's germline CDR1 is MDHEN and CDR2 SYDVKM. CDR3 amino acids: CASSLAPRGGSPYF. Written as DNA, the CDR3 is TGTGCCAGCAGTTTGGCCCCTAGGGGCGGGAGCCCGTACTTC.

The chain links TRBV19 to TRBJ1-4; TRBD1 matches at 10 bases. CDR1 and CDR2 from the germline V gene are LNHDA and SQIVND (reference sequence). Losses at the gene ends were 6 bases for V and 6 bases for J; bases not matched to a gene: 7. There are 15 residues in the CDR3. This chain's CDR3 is CASSTLGTGDEKLFF. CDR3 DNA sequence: TGTGCCAGTAGCACCCTCGGGACAGGGGATGAAAAACTGTTTTTT.

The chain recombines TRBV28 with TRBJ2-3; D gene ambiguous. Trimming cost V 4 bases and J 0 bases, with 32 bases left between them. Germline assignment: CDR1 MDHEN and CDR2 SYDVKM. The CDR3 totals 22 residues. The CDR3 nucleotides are TGTGCCAGCAGTTCCCCCCATACACCTGTTAGGCACAACTACTCTAGCACAGATACGCAGTATTTT. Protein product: CASSSPHTPVRHNYSSTDTQYF.

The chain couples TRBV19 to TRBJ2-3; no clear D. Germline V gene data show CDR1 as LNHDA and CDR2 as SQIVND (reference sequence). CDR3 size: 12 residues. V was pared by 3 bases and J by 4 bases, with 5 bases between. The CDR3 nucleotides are TGTGCCAGTAGTATCTTTTCAGATACGCAGTATTTT. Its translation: CASSIFSDTQYF.

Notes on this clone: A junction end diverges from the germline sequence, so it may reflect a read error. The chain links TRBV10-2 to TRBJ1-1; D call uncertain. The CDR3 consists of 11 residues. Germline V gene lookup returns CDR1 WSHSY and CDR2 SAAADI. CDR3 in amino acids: CASSEGYGGVF. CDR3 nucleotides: TGCGCCAGCAGTGAGGGGTACGGCGGGGTCTTT.